Listed below are T cell receptor beta chains from one sample, sequenced in a study of regulatory T cells in long-lasting Graves disease. TCRdb processed the multiplex PCR reads anew with MiXCR; each CDR3 protein has one entry. The sample consists of roughly 400,000 distinct CDR3 sequences, under 25% of them appearing once. This material consisted of peripheral blood mononuclear cells (PBMCs), taken when the disease was refractory, from a patient treated with antithyroid drugs. Receptors were obtained from a female donor with Graves disease. CDR3s include the opening cysteine and the closing phenylalanine or tryptophan.

CASRTIRGPGANVLTF	TRBV6-2/TRBV6-3	TRBJ2-6	16
CASTLGGTSGETQYF	TRBV28	TRBJ2-5	15
CASTAGYTGELFF	TRBV5-4	TRBJ2-2	13
CASSFESDTEAFF	TRBV28	TRBJ1-1	13
CASSLEWASSYNEQFF	TRBV5-1	TRBJ2-1	16
CATSRDEGETQYF	TRBV15	TRBJ2-5	13
CAGGTGSTDTQYF	TRBV13	TRBJ2-3	13
CASSFPGAGNQPQHF	TRBV28	TRBJ1-5	15
CASSRTVFGYTF	TRBV28	TRBJ1-2	12
CASSFGGSPLGEQYF	TRBV28	TRBJ2-7	15
CASSLAGGASYNEQFF	TRBV5-5	TRBJ2-1	16
CSASDRARTDTQYF	TRBV20-1	TRBJ2-3	14
CASSQEGLRTGHEQYF	TRBV19	TRBJ2-7	16
CASSQDRGPQFF	TRBV4-2	TRBJ2-1	12
CATSFGQGLNQPQHF	TRBV15	TRBJ1-5	15
CASSIYRGNSNQPQHF	TRBV19	TRBJ1-5	16
CASSQENRGLGQPQHF	TRBV4-1	TRBJ1-5	16
CASSFNPGMRTEAFF	TRBV5-8	TRBJ1-1	15
CSARVQGERGTEAFF	TRBV20-1	TRBJ1-1	15
CSVEESAFF	TRBV29-1	TRBJ1-1	9
CASSEVTGGNEQFF	TRBV6-4	TRBJ2-1	14
CASSLGDRIYGYTF	TRBV5-5	TRBJ1-2	14
CASSAAGGYEQYF	TRBV27	TRBJ2-7	13
CASSRPGTSGTDTQYF	TRBV6-1	TRBJ2-3	16
CASSAVDSSGNTIYF	TRBV9	TRBJ1-3	15
CASSAGVAKNIQYF	TRBV2	TRBJ2-4	14
CASIPSGLANEQYF	TRBV28	TRBJ2-7	14
CASSPALAADTEAFF	TRBV28	TRBJ1-1	15
CATSRDKPIQYF	TRBV15	TRBJ2-4	12
CASVAGSGEQYF	TRBV27	TRBJ2-7	12
CASSDNRGGSVLGDIQYF	TRBV27	TRBJ2-4	18
CASRYTGLAGADTQYF	TRBV6-1	TRBJ2-3	16
CASSLGSRGNTDTQYF	TRBV5-1	TRBJ2-3	16
CSASPGQGRTGELFF	TRBV20-1	TRBJ2-2	15
CASSLVSQGAYEQYF	TRBV11-2	TRBJ2-7	15
CASSLGTTSYEQYF	TRBV11-1	TRBJ2-7	14
CASSMGGPYGYTF	TRBV28	TRBJ1-2	13
CSVAGETEAFF	TRBV29-1	TRBJ1-1	11
CASSSLISGTGGQPQHF	TRBV28	TRBJ1-5	17
CASSYSKGLRETQYF	TRBV6-2/TRBV6-3	TRBJ2-5	15
CASSSRTVSLYGYTF	TRBV7-2	TRBJ1-2	15
CASGSNTEAFF	TRBV27	TRBJ1-1	11
CASSVDGLNTGELFF	TRBV9	TRBJ2-2	15